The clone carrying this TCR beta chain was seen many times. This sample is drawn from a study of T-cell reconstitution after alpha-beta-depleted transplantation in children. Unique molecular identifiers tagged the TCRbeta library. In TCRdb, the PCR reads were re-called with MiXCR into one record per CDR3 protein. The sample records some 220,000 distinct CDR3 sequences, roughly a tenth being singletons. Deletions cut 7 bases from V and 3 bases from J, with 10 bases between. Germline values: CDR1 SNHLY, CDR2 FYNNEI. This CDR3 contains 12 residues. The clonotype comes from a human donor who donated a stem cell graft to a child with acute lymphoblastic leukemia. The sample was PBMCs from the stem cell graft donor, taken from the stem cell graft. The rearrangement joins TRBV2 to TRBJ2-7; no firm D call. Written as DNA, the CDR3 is TGTGCCAGCACAGACAAGGGCTACGAGCAGTACTTC. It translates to CASTDKGYEQYF.